This T cell receptor (beta chain) was sequenced during a study of blood T cell repertoires in COVID-19 (TCRdb year 2020). At the level of the whole study: Samples covering the acute and convalescent phases of COVID-19 were provided by collaborators in the United States, Italy and Spain. The prospective study material was composed of cDNA or gDNA derived from T cells, B-cell-depleted T cells, or PBMCs. Where HLA class I and class II types were available, the types were taken from metadata supplied by the sample provider, not from assay-based typing. The samples were drawn from two sources: the first 160 participants of the ongoing ImmuneRACE study, and 1,200 or so subjects contributed by 6 global collaborators. A freely available public database, intended as a resource for researchers studying the immune response to SARS-CoV-2, is where the repertoires were released. Sample metadata almost always included a de-identified subject ID, COVID-19 status, age in years and sex. The dataset comprised deeply sampled blood TCRbeta repertoires from subjects exposed to, actively infected with, or recovered from COVID-19. What the authors observed across the whole study: The amount of clinical and demographic metadata varied by source and participant and was provided uncurated.

Participants in the prospective study were enrolled through a virtual design, were aged about 18 to 90 years, and lived in under 25 United States geographic areas. In the prospective study, cohorts were assigned on the basis of participant-reported clinical history obtained from a screening survey and a study questionnaire. Recovered participants in ImmuneRACE Cohort 3 were defined by two consecutive negative NP/OP PCR tests, clearance by a healthcare professional, or resolution of symptoms. Mobile phlebotomists in the prospective study collected whole blood, serum and a nasopharyngeal or oropharyngeal swab from every participant. Over an approximately two-month period, participants in the prospective study had the option of providing additional blood draws and questionnaires. Before DNA extraction, prospective study blood samples were shipped either frozen or at room temperature. On this clone: What antigen it recognizes has not been identified. Nothing much larger sits one base from this clone, and base qualities are not available.

The CDR3 starts with the cysteine, ends with the phenylalanine, and has 16 residues. Solely the CDR3 DNA is kept, with 48 bases framed from the first base. Per the germline V gene, SGDLS is the CDR1 and YYNGEE is the CDR2. V is pared back by 1 base and J by 0 bases, with 10 bases lying between the germline termini. TCRbeta CDR3 regions were amplified from genomic DNA using the immunoSEQ Assay, a bias-controlled multiplex PCR. On the study's bioinformatics: The number of nucleated cells in each sample was estimated from the amplification of reference gene primers within the assay. To quantify the absolute abundance of each unique TCRbeta CDR3 rearrangement, sequence reads were collapsed and filtered. For each sample, productive Simpson clonality was calculated as the square root of Simpson's diversity index over productive rearrangements. Not all clones reach the TCRdb copy of this immuneACCESS table, which keeps in-frame sequences only. Checked studies attribute under half of the gap to unresolved V genes and leave the rest unexplained. The V and J calls and clone size are taken from that table; D and trimming were inferred from the DNA. This sample comprises over 300,000 clones, around 84% of them detected only once. The ten top clones hold around 9.3% of the sample.

Sequenced material: PBMCs or T cells enriched from blood (not recorded which). The sequence is built from TRBV9 and TRBJ2-2; no D segment can be confidently identified. The TCR sequence derives from a woman between 18 and 30 years old who had recovered from COVID-19. This receptor has the CDR3 CASSVSTAPNTGELFF. In nucleotide form, the sequence is TGTGCCAGCAGCGTAAGCACAGCTCCGAACACCGGGGAGCTGTTTTTT. With the rest looked up from the reference TRBV9 and TRBJ2-2 genes rather than sequenced, the full variable domain is DSGVTQTPKHLITATGQRVTLRCSPRSGDLSVYWYQQSLDQGLQFLIQYYNGEERAKGNILERFSAQQFPDLHSELNLSSLELGDSALYFCASSVSTAPNTGELFFGEGSRLTVL.